This T cell receptor beta chain was identified in a study of T cells after posttransplantation cyclophosphamide. Study-level results: TRB clonality was highly associated with recipient CMV seropositivity and reactivation.

This clone was picked up a small number of times. No antigen is known for it. Germline CDR1 and CDR2: SGHRS and YFSETQ. There are 18 residues in the CDR3. Clones were sequenced by immunoSEQ multiplex PCR, and TCRdb holds only the in-frame ones, with some missing. This table holds 35,000 to 45,000 clones with no singletons; the top ten claim roughly 2.1%. The chain links TRBV5-1 to TRBJ2-5; D might be TRBD2 (5 bases). Near its end, the DNA agrees better with TRBJ2-7, so the J call may be wrong. The TCR was taken from a man between 35 and 55 years old in good health, CMV-negative, and a related stem cell transplant donor. The sequenced sample was PBMCs. The DNA of the CDR3 is TGCGCCAGCAGCGTCGAACGGGGTACCCTCCAAGAACTTTACGAGCAGTACTTC. Amino acids: CASSVERGTLQELYEQYF.